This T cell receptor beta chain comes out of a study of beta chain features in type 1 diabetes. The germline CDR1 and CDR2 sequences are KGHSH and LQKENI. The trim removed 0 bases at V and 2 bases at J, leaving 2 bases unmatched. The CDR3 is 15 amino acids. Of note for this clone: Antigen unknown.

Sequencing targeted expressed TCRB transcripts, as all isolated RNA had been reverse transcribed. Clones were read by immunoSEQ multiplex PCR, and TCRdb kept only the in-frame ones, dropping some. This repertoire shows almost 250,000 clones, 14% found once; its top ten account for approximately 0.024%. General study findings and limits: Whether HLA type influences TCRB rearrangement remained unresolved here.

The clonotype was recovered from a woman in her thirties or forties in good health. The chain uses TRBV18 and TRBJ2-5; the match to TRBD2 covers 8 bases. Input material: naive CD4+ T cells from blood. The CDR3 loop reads CASSPPAGVQETQYF. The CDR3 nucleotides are TGTGCCAGCTCACCACCAGCGGGGGTGCAAGAGACCCAGTACTTC. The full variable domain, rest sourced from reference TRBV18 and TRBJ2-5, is NAGVMQNPRHLVRRRGQEARLRCSPMKGHSHVYWYRQLPEEGLKFMVYLQKENIIDESGMPKERFSAEFPKEGPSILRIQQVVRGDSAAYFCASSPPAGVQETQYFGPGTRLLVL.